Below, 16 T cell receptor beta chains from the same sample are listed, as sequenced in a study of cytomegalovirus exposure and HLA in healthy donors. 60 Vbeta and 13 Jbeta primers were used in PCR. Assay used: immunoSEQ multiplex PCR; TCRdb lists only in-frame clones, some missing. This repertoire shows 210,000 or so clones, 70% to 90% found once; its top ten account for about 0.25%. The sequenced material came from PBMCs. The receptors were gathered from a girl between 2 and 10 years old in good health and CMV-seronegative.

This clone was picked up one time. V is TRBV11-2 and J is TRBJ2-3, with D perhaps TRBD2 (5 bases). V was pared by 0 bases and J by 4 bases, with 26 bases between. This CDR3 has 20 residues. Germline V gene lookup returns CDR1 SGHAT and CDR2 FQNNGV. The CDR3: CASSLDRDPGYGIRPDTQYF. For the CDR3, the DNA is TGTGCCAGCAGCTTAGATCGGGATCCGGGATACGGGATACGGCCAGATACGCAGTATTTT.

The chain links TRBV6-6 to TRBJ1-5; D is possibly TRBD1 (5 bases). The CDR3 runs to 15 residues. V lost 4 bases, J lost 4 bases, and 14 bases lay in between. Germline CDR1 is MNHNY and CDR2 is SVGAGI (reference sequence). As DNA, the CDR3 is TGTGCCAGCAGTTTAGTCGGGGGTACTAATCAGCCCCAGCATTTT. This translates into CASSLVGGTNQPQHF.

The chain has TRBV11-3 and TRBJ2-2, with D perhaps TRBD2 (6 bases). Germline V gene lookup returns CDR1 SGHNT and CDR2 YENEEA. Trimming removed 5 bases from V and 3 bases from J, with 16 bases in between. This CDR3 region has 16 residues. The CDR3 nucleotides are TGTGCCAGCAGCCCCGGCGGGGCGCTCTACACCGGGGAGCTGTTTTTT. Amino acids: CASSPGGALYTGELFF.

This chain links TRBV2 with TRBJ2-5, with 7 bases fitting TRBD2. CDR1 and CDR2 from the germline V gene are SNHLY and FYNNEI. The CDR3 consists of 12 residues. V gave up 8 bases and J gave up 4 bases; unmatched junction bases: 4. The CDR3 region is CASFTSVETQYF. In DNA, the CDR3 is TGTGCCAGCTTTACTAGCGTAGAGACCCAGTACTTC.

This chain joins TRBV27 and TRBJ2-1; 10 nucleotides agree with TRBD1. Germline trimming cut 5 bases from V and 9 bases from J; bases unmatched to any gene: 13. The CDR3 is 16 amino acids. Germline loops: CDR1 MNHEY, CDR2 SMNVEV (reference sequence). CDR3 in DNA: TGTGCCAGCAGTCTTTATGGGACAGGGGAAGGTGGTGAGCAGTTCTTC. Translation: CASSLYGTGEGGEQFF.

The CDR3 reads CASSLASPSGTYEQYF. The CDR3, as DNA: TGCGCCAGCAGCTTGGCATCGCCTAGCGGGACCTACGAGCAGTACTTC. The V call is TRBV5-1, the J call TRBJ2-5; 9 bases fit TRBD2. The end of the DNA aligns better with TRBJ2-7, so the J call may be wrong. The CDR3 totals 16 residues. Germline CDR1 SGHRS, CDR2 YFSETQ.

The chain couples TRBV6-1 to TRBJ1-5; 8 bases line up with TRBD1. The CDR3 extends over 15 amino acids. Germline V gene sequence: CDR1 MNHNS, CDR2 SASEGT. The V and J ends lost 0 bases and 2 bases, in that order; junction bases with no gene match: 0. CDR3 nucleotides: TGTGCCAGCAGTGAAGCGACAGGGGGCAATCAGCCCCAGCATTTT. Amino acids: CASSEATGGNQPQHF.

This rearrangement joins TRBV2 to TRBJ1-5; D is unclear. The germline gives CDR1 SNHLY, CDR2 FYNNEI. The CDR3 runs 13 residues. V dropped 6 bases and J dropped 4 bases, with 10 bases sitting between them. CDR3 sequence: CASRGGLNQPQHF. In DNA form, the CDR3 reads TGTGCCAGCAGGGGAGGGTTAAATCAGCCCCAGCATTTT.

J is TRBJ2-3 and V is TRBV23-1; perhaps TRBD2 as D (5 bases). TRBV23-1 is recorded as an ORF, its role being uncertain. V lost 0 bases to trimming and J lost 5 bases, with 6 bases between them. The CDR3 contains 13 residues. This CDR3 is CASSQSAGDTQYF. CDR3 DNA: TGCGCCAGCAGTCAATCCGCGGGAGATACGCAGTATTTT.

This clone was observed once. The genes are TRBV5-1 and TRBJ2-2; the D gene is possibly TRBD1 (5 bases). Germline lookup yields CDR1 SGHRS and CDR2 YFSETQ. V lost 5 bases to trimming and J lost 0 bases, with 14 bases between them. The CDR3 is made up of 16 amino acids. The DNA for the CDR3 is TGCGCCAGCAGAGCCACAGGTGGGGCGAACACCGGGGAGCTGTTTTTT. It yields the protein CASRATGGANTGELFF.

The CDR3 region is CASSDLAGPTDTQYF. The CDR3 nucleotides are TGCGCCAGCAGTGACCTAGCGGGGCCCACAGATACGCAGTATTTT. The rearrangement uses TRBV10-1 and TRBJ2-3, with 9 nucleotides matching TRBD2. J was trimmed by 2 bases and V by 3 bases; bases with no gene match: 3. Germline-derived CDR1 and CDR2 are WNHNN and SYGVQD (reference sequence). The CDR3 extends over 15 amino acids.

The chain joins TRBV14 to TRBJ2-5; no firm D call. The CDR3 loop spans 14 amino acids. CDR1 is SGHDN and CDR2 is FVKESK in the germline V gene. Trimming took off 1 base at V and 2 bases at J, with 8 bases between the two ends. The CDR3 sequence: CASSQASVQETQYF. The CDR3 bases are TGTGCCAGCAGCCAAGCATCGGTGCAAGAGACCCAGTACTTC.

This clone appeared a few times. The chain has TRBV30 and TRBJ1-2, with D uncertain. V was shortened by 3 bases and J by 6 bases, with 17 bases between the two germline ends. The CDR3 runs to 14 residues. The germline CDR1 and CDR2 sequences are GTSNPN and SVGIG (reference sequence). CDR3: CAWSAYGDLNGYTF. The CDR3 nucleotides are TGTGCCTGGAGCGCCTACGGGGATCTTAATGGCTACACCTTC.

This chain uses TRBV11-1 with TRBJ1-1; TRBD1 aligns across 7 bases. The CDR3 is 13 amino acids. CDR1 and CDR2 (germline): SGHAT, FQDESV (reference sequence). J gave up 10 bases and V 4 bases, and 9 bases lay outside the gene matches. The CDR3 loop is CASSSTGLGRAFF. In DNA, the CDR3 is TGTGCCAGCAGCTCGACAGGGTTGGGGAGAGCTTTCTTT.

This clone was seen a handful of times. The rearrangement uses TRBV7-3 and TRBJ1-1, with D possibly TRBD1 on 6 matching bases. There are 13 residues in the CDR3. The V gene's germline CDR1 is SGHTA and CDR2 FQGTGA. The germline V and J ends were trimmed by 8 bases and 5 bases, with 15 bases remaining between them. The CDR3 nucleotides are TGTGCCAGCGGGCGGACAGAGGGTACTGAAGCTTTCTTT. It is translated as CASGRTEGTEAFF.

The DNA of the CDR3 is TGTGCCAGTAGTATTAGATTAGCGGGACTTCGGGACTATGGCTACACCTTC. Translated: CASSIRLAGLRDYGYTF. J is TRBJ1-2 and V is TRBV19; maybe TRBD1 (5 bases). This CDR3 has 17 amino acids. The germline V and J ends were trimmed by 3 bases and 3 bases, with 20 bases remaining between them. Germline V gives CDR1 LNHDA, CDR2 SQIVND (reference sequence). The whole variable domain, remainder taken from reference TRBV19 and TRBJ1-2, is DGGITQSPKYLFRKEGQNVTLSCEQNLNHDAMYWYRQDPGQGLRLIYYSQIVNDFQKGDIAEGYSVSREKKESFPLTVTSAQKNPTAFYLCASSIRLAGLRDYGYTFGSGTRLTVV.